This TCR beta chain was profiled in a study of shared clonotypes between healthy human individuals. At the level of the study: Those who served as donors were a couple of women and a few men between the ages of 18 and 49.

CD45RO-negative CD8 cells positively selected for CCR7 made up the naive population, which excluded terminally differentiated effector memory CD45RA+ cells. TCRdb's copy holds only in-frame clones and misses some; the assay was immunoSEQ multiplex PCR. The sample has about 2.1 million clones; just over 90% are singletons. This CDR3 has 11 residues. V was trimmed by 7 bases and J by 7 bases, leaving 8 bases between them. Per the germline V gene, CDR1 is SGHDN and CDR2 is FVKESK. The clonotype originates from a man between 18 and 29 years old in good health. Some clones in this sample may be carry-over from other donors' samples. Sample: naive CD8+ T cells from PBMCs. This sequence joins TRBV14 and TRBJ2-1; no firm D call. For the CDR3, the DNA is TGTGCCAGCATCTTAGGGAATGAGCAGTTCTTC. This gives the protein CASILGNEQFF.